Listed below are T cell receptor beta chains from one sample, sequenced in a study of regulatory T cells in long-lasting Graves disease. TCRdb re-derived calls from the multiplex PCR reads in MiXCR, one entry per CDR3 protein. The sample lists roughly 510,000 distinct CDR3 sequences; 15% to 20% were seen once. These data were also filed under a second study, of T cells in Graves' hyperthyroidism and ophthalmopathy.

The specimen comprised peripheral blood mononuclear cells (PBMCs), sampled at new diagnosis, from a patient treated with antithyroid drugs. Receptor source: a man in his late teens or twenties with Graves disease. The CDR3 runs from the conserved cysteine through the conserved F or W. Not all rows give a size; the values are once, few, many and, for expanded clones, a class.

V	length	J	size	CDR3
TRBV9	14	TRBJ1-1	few	CASSVGTGYTEAFF
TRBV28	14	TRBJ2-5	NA	CASSLTKGQETQYF
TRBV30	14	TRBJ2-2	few	CAWRGQGETGELFF
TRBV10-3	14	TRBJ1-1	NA	CATQGGGGNTEAFF
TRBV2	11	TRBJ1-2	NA	CASGTALRYTF
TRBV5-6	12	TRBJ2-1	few	CASSLTEGRQFF
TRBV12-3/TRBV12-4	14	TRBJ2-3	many	CASSKRENTDTQYF
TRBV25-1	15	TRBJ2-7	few	CASSAPGSGGYEQYF
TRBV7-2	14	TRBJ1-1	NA	CASRPLGLDTEAFF
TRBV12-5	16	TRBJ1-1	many	CASGLVDTLIGTEAFF
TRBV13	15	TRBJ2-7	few	CASSFSRKSSYEQYF
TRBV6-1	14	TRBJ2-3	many	CASGWTGSTDTQYF
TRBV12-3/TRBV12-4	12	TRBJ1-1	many	CASSLTDPEAFF
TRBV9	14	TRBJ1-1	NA	CASSVVGQGAVAFF
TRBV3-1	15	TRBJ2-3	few	CASSPRRGSPDTQYF
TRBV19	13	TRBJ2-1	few	CASRSTGYNEQFF
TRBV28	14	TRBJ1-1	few	CASTRPQRNTEAFF
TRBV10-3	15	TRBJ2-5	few	CAISDTQSSGETQYF
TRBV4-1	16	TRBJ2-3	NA	CASMSSRSGSTDTQYF
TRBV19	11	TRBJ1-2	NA	CAGQRGKGYTF
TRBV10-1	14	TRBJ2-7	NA	CASIFAPTPYEQYF
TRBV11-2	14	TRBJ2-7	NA	CASSSGQGFWEQYF
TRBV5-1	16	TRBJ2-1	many	CASSTSGQSLYNEQFF
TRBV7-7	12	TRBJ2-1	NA	CASSLGGGLLFF
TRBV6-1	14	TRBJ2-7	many	CASSPGTSTYEQYF
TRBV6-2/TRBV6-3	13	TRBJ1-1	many	CASSYLLNTEAFF
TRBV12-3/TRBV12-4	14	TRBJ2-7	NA	CASSLNGRASEQYF